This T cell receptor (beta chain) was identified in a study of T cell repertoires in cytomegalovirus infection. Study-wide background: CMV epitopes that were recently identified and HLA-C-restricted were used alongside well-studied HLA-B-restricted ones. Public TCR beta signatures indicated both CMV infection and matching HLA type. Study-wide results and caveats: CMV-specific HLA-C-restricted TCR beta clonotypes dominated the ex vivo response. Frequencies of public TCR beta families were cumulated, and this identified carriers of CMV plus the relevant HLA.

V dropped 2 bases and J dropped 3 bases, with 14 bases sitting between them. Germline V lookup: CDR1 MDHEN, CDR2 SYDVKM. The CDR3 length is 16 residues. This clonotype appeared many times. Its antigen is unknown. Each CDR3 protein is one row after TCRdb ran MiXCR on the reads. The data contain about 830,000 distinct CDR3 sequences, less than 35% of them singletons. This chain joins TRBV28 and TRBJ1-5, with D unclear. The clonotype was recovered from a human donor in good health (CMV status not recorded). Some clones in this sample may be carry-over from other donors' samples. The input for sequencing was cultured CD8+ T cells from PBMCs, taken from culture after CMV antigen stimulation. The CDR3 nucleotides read TGTGCCAGCAGTTTACCCAAGGTGATAACCAATCAGCCCCAGCATTTT. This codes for CASSLPKVITNQPQHF.